The clone carrying this T cell receptor beta chain was recorded at least ten times. The time point was: patch test 1, 2 weeks after DPC sensitization. Regarding treatment: therapeutic diphenylcyclopropenone sensitization with weekly scalp DPC. Those who donated were patients with alopecia, 18 to 70 years of age, and suitable for DPC. V was cut by 1 base and J by 5 bases, with 6 bases left in between. This CDR3 is built from 12 residues. Germline V CDR1 and CDR2: MNHEY, SMNVEV (reference sequence). This entry belongs to a study of human T cells and chemical hapten exposure. Study-level background: Across its roughly 25 weeks, the study gave patients weekly diphenylcyclopropenone doses to the scalp. The study traced per-sample TCR yield variation mainly to small differences in pooled library volumes.

The library labeled individual cDNA molecules by adding unique molecular identifiers to them. TCRdb re-called the RACE reads through MiXCR, storing one row per CDR3 protein. The data hold 70,000 to 100,000 distinct CDR3 sequences, with 6% to 9% observed a single time. This specimen consisted of whole blood, obtained in connection with sensitization to the hapten diphenylcyclopropenone (DPC). The rearrangement joins TRBV27 to TRBJ2-7; no firm D call. This TCR derives from a woman under 40 with alopecia areata. Some clones in this sample may be carry-over from other donors' samples. In DNA form, the CDR3 reads TGTGCCAGCAGTTTATTGGGCGACGAGCAGTACTTC. Translated, it gives CASSLLGDEQYF.